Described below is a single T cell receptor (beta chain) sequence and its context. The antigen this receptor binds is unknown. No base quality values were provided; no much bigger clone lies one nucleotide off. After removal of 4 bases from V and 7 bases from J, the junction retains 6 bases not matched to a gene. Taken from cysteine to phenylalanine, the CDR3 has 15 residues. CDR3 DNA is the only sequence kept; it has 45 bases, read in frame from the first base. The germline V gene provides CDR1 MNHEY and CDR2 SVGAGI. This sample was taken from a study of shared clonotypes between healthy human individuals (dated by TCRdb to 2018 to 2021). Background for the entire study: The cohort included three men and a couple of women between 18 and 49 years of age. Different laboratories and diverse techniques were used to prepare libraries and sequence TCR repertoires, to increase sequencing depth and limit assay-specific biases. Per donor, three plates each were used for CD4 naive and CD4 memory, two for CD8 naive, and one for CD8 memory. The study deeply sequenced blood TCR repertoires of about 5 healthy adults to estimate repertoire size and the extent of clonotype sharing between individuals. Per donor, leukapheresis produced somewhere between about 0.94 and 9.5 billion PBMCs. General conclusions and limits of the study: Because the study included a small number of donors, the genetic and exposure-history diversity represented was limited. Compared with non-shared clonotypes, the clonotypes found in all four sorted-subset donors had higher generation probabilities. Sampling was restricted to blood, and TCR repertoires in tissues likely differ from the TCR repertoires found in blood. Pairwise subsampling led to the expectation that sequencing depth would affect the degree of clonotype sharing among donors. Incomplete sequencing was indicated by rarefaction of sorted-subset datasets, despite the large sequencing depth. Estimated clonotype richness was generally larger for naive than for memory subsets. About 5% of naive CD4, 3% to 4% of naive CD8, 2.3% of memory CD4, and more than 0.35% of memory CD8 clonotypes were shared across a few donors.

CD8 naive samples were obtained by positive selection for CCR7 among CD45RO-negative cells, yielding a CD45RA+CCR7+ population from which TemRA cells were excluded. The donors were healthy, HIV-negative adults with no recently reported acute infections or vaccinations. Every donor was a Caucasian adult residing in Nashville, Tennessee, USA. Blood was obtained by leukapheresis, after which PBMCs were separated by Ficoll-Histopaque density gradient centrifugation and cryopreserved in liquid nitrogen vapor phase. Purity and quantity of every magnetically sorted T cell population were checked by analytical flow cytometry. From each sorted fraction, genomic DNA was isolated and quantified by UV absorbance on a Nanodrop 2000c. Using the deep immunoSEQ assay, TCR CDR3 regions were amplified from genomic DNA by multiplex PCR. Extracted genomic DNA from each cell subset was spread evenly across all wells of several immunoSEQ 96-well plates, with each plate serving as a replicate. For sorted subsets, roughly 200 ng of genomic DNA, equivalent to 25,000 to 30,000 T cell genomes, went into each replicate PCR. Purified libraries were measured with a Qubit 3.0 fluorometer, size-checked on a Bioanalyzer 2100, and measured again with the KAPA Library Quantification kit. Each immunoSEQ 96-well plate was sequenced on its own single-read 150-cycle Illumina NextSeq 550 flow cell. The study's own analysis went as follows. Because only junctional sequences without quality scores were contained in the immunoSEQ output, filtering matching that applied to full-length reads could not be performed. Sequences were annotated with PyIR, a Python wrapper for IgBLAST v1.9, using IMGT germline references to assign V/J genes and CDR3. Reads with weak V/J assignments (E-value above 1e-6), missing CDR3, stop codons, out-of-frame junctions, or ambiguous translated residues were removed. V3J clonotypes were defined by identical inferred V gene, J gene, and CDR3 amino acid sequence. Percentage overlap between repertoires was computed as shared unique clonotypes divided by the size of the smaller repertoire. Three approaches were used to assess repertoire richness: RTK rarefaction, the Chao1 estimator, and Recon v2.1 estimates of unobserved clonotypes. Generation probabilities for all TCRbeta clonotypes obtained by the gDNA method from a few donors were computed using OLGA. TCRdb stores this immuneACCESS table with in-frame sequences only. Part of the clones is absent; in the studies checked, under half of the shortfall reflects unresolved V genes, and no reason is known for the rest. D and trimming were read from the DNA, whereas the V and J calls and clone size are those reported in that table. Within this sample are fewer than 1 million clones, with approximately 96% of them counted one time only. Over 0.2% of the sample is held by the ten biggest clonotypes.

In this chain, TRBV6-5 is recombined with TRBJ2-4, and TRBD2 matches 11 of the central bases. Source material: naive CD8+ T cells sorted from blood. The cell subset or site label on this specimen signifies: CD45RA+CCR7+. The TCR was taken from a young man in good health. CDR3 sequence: CASSSTTSGTNIQYF. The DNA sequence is TGTGCCAGCAGTTCCACGACTAGCGGGACGAACATTCAGTACTTC.